This T cell receptor beta chain was captured by sequencing in a study of T cells in localized non-small cell lung cancer. Study results and limitations: There was an association of higher blood T cell density with longer overall survival. Uninvolved adjacent lung had more T cell clonality than any other tissue, topping tumor. Appearances in adjacent lung were noted for a median roughly 50 of the top 100 tumor clones. Multi-region tumor sequencing was not done, so intratumor heterogeneity could not be excluded.

The germline CDR1 and CDR2 sequences are KGHSH and LQKENI. V shed 3 bases and J shed 8 bases, with 11 bases lying between them. CDR3 length: 13 residues. The method was immunoSEQ multiplex PCR; TCRdb's version includes in-frame clones alone and lacks a portion of them. This table has tens of thousands of clones, 86% appearing once. About this clone: The antigen is unknown.

This chain joins TRBV18 and TRBJ2-1; D might be TRBD1 (5 bases). The sequence was collected from a male donor aged 60 or over with stage III squamous cell lung carcinoma. Sequenced here: peripheral blood, sampled before any cancer treatment. CDR3 in amino acids: CASSPTVSHEQFF. CDR3 nucleotide sequence: TGTGCCAGCTCACCGACAGTGAGTCATGAGCAGTTCTTC.